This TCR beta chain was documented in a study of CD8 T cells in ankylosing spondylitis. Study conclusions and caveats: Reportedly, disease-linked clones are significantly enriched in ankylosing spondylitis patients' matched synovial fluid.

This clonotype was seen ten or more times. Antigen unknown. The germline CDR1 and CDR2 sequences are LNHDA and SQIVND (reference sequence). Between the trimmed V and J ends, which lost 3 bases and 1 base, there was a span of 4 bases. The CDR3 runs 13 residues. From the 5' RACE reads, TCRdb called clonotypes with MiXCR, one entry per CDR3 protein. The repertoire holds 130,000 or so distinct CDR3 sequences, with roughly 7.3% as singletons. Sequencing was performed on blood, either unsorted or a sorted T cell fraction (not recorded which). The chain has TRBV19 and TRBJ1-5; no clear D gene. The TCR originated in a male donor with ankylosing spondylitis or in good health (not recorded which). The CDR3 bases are TGTGCCAGTAGTATGGGGAGCAATCAGCCCCAGCATTTT. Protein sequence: CASSMGSNQPQHF.